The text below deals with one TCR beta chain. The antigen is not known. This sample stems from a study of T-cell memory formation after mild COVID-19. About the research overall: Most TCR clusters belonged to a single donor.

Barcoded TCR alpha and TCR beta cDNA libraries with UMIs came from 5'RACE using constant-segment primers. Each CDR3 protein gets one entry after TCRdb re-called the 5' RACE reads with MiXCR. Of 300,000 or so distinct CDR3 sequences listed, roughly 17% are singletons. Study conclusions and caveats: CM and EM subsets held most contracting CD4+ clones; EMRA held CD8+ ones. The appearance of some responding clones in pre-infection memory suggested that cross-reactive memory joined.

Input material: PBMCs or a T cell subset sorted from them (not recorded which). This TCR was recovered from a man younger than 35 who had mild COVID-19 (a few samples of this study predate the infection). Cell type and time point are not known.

The CDR3 reads CARTGNQPQHF. CDR3 nucleotide sequence: TGCGCCAGGACAGGGAACCAGCCCCAGCATTTT. This rearrangement joins TRBV5-1 to TRBJ1-5; 7 nucleotides align to TRBD1. The trim removed 8 bases at V and 7 bases at J, leaving 3 bases unmatched. CDR1 and CDR2 from the germline V gene are SGHRS and YFSETQ. This CDR3 contains 11 residues.